The 2 T cell receptor beta chains listed next were all sequenced from one sample in a study of blood T cell repertoires in COVID-19. Profiled with immunoSEQ multiplex PCR; TCRdb holds only in-frame clones, not every one. The sample carries more than 85,000 clones, 85% to 95% recorded once. The specimen was peripheral blood. The receptors stem from a man in his sixties with acute or convalescent COVID-19.

The rearrangement joins TRBV18 to TRBJ2-3; D is undetermined. V dropped 0 bases and J dropped 6 bases, with 7 bases sitting between them. Germline V gives CDR1 KGHSH, CDR2 LQKENI. The CDR3 runs 13 residues. CDR3: CASSPPSSDTQYF. The CDR3 DNA sequence: TGTGCCAGCTCACCACCGTCTTCCGATACGCAGTATTTT.

The chain uses TRBV19 and TRBJ1-2, with D possibly being TRBD1 (6 bases). Trimming stripped 2 bases from V and 4 bases from J, with 11 bases between. The germline V gene encodes CDR1 LNHDA and CDR2 SQIVND (reference sequence). The CDR3 is 14 residues long. The CDR3 sequence is CASSIRGSGYGYTF. As DNA, the CDR3 is TGTGCCAGTAGTATAAGGGGGTCTGGCTATGGCTACACCTTC.